This T cell receptor (beta chain) was sequenced for a study of CD8 T cells in ankylosing spondylitis. Notes on the study in general: Seven or eight highly homologous variants formed a TCR beta motif that appeared characteristic of ankylosing spondylitis blood. Disease-linked clones reportedly concentrated significantly in matched ankylosing spondylitis synovial fluid.

This clonotype has at least ten counts. Its target is not known. CDR3 length: 18 residues. Germline CDR1 and CDR2: SGHRS and YFSETQ. J was trimmed by 4 bases and V by 0 bases; bases with no gene match: 9. TCRdb called the 5' RACE reads again in MiXCR, with one record for every CDR3 protein. The table lists about 420,000 distinct CDR3 sequences, about a fifth of them singletons, with about a sixth in the top ten. The TCR originated in a male donor with ankylosing spondylitis. Material for sequencing was blood, either unsorted or a sorted T cell fraction (not recorded which). This rearrangement joins TRBV5-1 to TRBJ2-1, with 11 bases aligning to TRBD2. Here the CDR3 DNA reads TGCGCCAGCAGCTTGGCCCGTCCCGGGACTAGCGGATACAATGAGCAGTTCTTC. Amino acids: CASSLARPGTSGYNEQFF.